This T cell receptor beta chain is from a study of vaccination and CD4 T cells after COVID-19 (dated by TCRdb to the early 2020s). Regarding the study in general: In the convalescent cohort there were six males and four females, among whom were two Hispanic individuals, seven Caucasians, two Asians and one multiracial person. Post-COVID blood samples from convalescent patients were collected a median of about 110 days after diagnosis, with a range of roughly 35 to 180 days. Two doses of either the Pfizer-BioNTech BNT162b2 vaccine (n=8) or the Moderna mRNA-1273 vaccine (n=2) were administered to participants. For stimulating the cultures, overlapping spike peptide pools were used, derived from SARS-CoV-2 as well as from the common cold coronaviruses HCoV-NL63, HCoV-OC43 and HCoV-229E. In roughly eleven COVID-19 convalescent patients and a few infection-naive healthy vaccine recipients, the spike-specific CD4+ TCR repertoire before mRNA vaccination was compared with the repertoire after mRNA vaccination. An earlier paper using these donors assessed, at the TCR clonotype level, memory CD4+ T cell crossreactivity between SARS-CoV-2 and common cold coronavirus spike proteins. Control cultures used a CEFX viral epitope pool as positive control, an HIV-1 Nef peptide pool as negative control, or no peptide. Post-vaccine blood samples were obtained a median of around 67 days after the second vaccine dose, with a range of about 14 to 241 days.

Receptor amplification or capture employed PCR. DNA from cultured CD4+ T cells was subjected to TCR sequencing with the Oncomine TCR Beta short-read assay at the Johns Hopkins FTIC core. The QIAamp micro DNA kit was used to extract genomic DNA from the cultured CD4+ T cells. Oncomine TCR Beta libraries from cultured CD4+ T cells were pooled with unique dual indexes and sequenced on an Illumina iSeq 100. From the authors' description of their analysis: Non-productive sequences were filtered out, and CDR3s that did not start with C, did not end with F or W, or were shorter than 7 amino acids were discarded. The MANAFEST web application was used to identify antigen-specific clonotypes by comparing peptide-stimulated wells against reference wells and other culture wells. For a clone to be called positive, the clone needed an FDR below 0.05, an odds ratio above 5, and a productive frequency above 0.1% in at least two of three replicate wells. A clonotype was classed as cross-reactive if the clonotype showed significant expansion both in SARS-CoV-2 spike wells and in at least one common cold coronavirus spike condition. Using R version 3.6.1, CDR3 homology was evaluated through Levenshtein distances (stringdist) along with unrooted phylogenetic trees (ape). Using fastp trimming at Q25 and MiXCR clonotype assembly, TCRdb reanalyzed the public sequencing data and kept in-frame beta chains. Rows with a matching CDR3 protein are joined into one entry that keeps the most common DNA and genes. These V and J calls rely on TCRdb rather than the paper's analysis. Present in this sample are roughly 9,000 distinct CDR3 sequences, around 34% of which were seen just once. Approximately 20% of the sample lies in the top ten.

The investigation overall reported the following: Among convalescent patients, a median approximately 88% of the SARS-CoV-2-reactive clones seen after vaccination appeared only after vaccination, which suggests priming specific to the vaccine. Of the vaccine-specific clones in convalescent patients, 304 of 307, or nearly all, reacted only to SARS-CoV-2 spike and did not cross-react with common cold coronaviruses. The study included relatively few convalescent patients and did not analyze early timepoints after natural infection. An increase in the median number of SARS-CoV-2-reactive clonotypes from 21 after infection to some 40 after vaccination was observed, but the change was not found to be significant.

The meaning of the sample's treatment or condition label: approximately 11-day PBMC culture with coronavirus spike peptide pools or control peptides (ViraFEST assay). CD4+ T cells from unexposed donors were collected before the COVID-19 pandemic (2011-2018). To expand antigen-specific T cells with peptide pools and then pick out the expanded clonotypes through TCR sequencing, the study relied on the ViraFEST assay. About 2 million PBMCs per well were cultured in IMDM with roughly 5% human AB serum and 8.5 to 10 IU/ml IL-2, plus 10 ug/ml peptide pools. Half of the culture medium was replaced with fresh IL-2-containing medium on days 3 and 7. After 10 to 11 days of culture, CD4+ T cells were isolated by negative selection with the EasySep CD4+ T cell isolation kit. As far as cell numbers permitted, CD4+ T cells from unexposed donors were tested for reactivity against SARS-CoV-2 S and N as well as four spike pools from common cold coronaviruses. Ficoll-Paque Plus gradient centrifugation was used to isolate PBMCs from whole blood, and the isolated PBMCs were then either used fresh or cryopreserved at -140C. Each culture condition was generally run in triplicate wells. Leukapheresis product for the unexposed donors was bought commercially.

This clonotype is identified as medium-sized (0.01 to 0.1%). The clone's antigen remains unknown. One base away there is no much larger clone; base qualities are not given. Including the terminal cysteine and phenylalanine, the CDR3 comprises 14 residues. The sequence is cut down to CDR3 DNA, 42 bases in frame from base 1. Relative to germline, V is 5 bases shorter and J is 1 base shorter, with 9 bases between their ends. CDR1 MNHEY and CDR2 SMNVEV were looked up in the germline V gene (reference sequence). The sequenced sample consisted of CD4+ T cells from blood, cultured in vitro. The rearrangement joined TRBV27 to TRBJ1-5; a confident D gene designation cannot be given. This TCR derives from a human donor in good health. At the DNA level, the sequence is TGTGCCAGCAGTCTTCGTACCAGCAATCAGCCCCAGCATTTT. Its translation is CASSLRTSNQPQHF.